This T cell receptor (beta chain) was captured by sequencing in a study of T cell responses to AZD1222 COVID-19 vaccine (dated by TCRdb to about 2021). Study-level background: AZD1222 recipients whose second dose came at about 4 weeks and those whose second dose came at about 12 weeks were combined into one group, since spike-specific TCR depth and breadth did not differ between the two schedules. TCR sequencing covered 230 to 250 trial participants: 200 to 220 given two doses of AZD1222 and 26 given two doses of MenACWY control vaccine. Enrollment into the trials was organized by age into subgroups of 18-55, 56-69 and 70-plus years, and those subgroups contained roughly 140, 27 and 60 TCR-sequenced participants, respectively. Overall study outcomes, separate from this receptor: Epitopes outside the regions mutated in the B.1.351 and B.1.1.7 variants were reportedly recognized by nearly half of the unique spike-specific TCRs. No day 14 peak-response samples were available, so repertoires were characterized only after the peak T cell response. In the small 56-69-year group, the increase in depth fell short of significance, most likely because of low power. Most participants were white British and females outnumbered males, and the authors suggested that clonal diversity may have been underestimated. The whole spike protein was spanned by vaccine-associated CD4 TCRs, and dominant responses were seen in regions 160-218 and 743-854. Spike-specific TCR breadth and depth rose significantly after two AZD1222 doses compared with day 0 and with MenACWY recipients. Conclusions about previously exposed vaccinees are limited, since just six AZD1222 recipients were seropositive for SARS-CoV-2 at baseline.

V drops 6 bases and J drops 4 bases, leaving 13 bases in between. CDR1 SGHRS and CDR2 YFSETQ are derived from the germline V gene. Counted from cysteine to phenylalanine, this CDR3 has 13 amino acids. Kept here is only the CDR3 DNA, which spans 39 bases and is read in frame from base 1. Interpreted using the paper, the time point label stands for: baseline before first vaccination. Vaccinee samples came from UK trials COV001 and COV002, including a single-blind randomized controlled phase 2/3 trial of AZD1222 (ChAdOx1 nCoV-19) in healthy adults. For TCRbeta chain sequencing, PBMC samples from trial participants were taken at day 0 and at day 28 after the second dose. As to this clone: Its antigen specificity is not known. The record has no base qualities; no much larger clone is one base away.

The CDR3 regions of human TCRbeta chains were analyzed by immunosequencing. In the authors' own workflow: Repertoire TCRs were checked for matches against a reference library of SARS-CoV-2-specific TCRs that had been generated using the MIRA antigen-specificity platform. Breadth meant the fraction of unique TCRs that were SARS-CoV-2-associated, whereas depth meant the fraction of total T cells that were SARS-CoV-2-associated. Using the MIRA data, each spike-specific TCR was mapped to the spike region that the TCR reacts to and placed in a CD4 or CD8 class. Log10-transformed breadth and depth values were compared by one-way ANOVA with Sidak's multiple comparisons tests. The clones in this table, taken by TCRdb from immuneACCESS, are in-frame only. Not every clone is retained; where verified, under half of the shortfall comes from an unresolved V gene, and the cause of the rest is unknown. The V and J calls and clone size were taken over from that table, and D and trimming were inferred from the DNA. This sample has 100,000 to 150,000 clones in its table, and over 80% of those were observed once. The ten largest clones capture approximately 1.1% of the sample.

The TCR originated in an adult in good health. The V gene is TRBV5-1 and the J gene is TRBJ1-2; TRBD1 could be the D gene, as 5 bases match. The sequencing used peripheral blood, collected on day 0 of AZD1222 vaccination. DNA sequence: TGCGCCAGCACCATTACAGGAGGCTATGGCTACACCTTC. Its translation reads: CASTITGGYGYTF.